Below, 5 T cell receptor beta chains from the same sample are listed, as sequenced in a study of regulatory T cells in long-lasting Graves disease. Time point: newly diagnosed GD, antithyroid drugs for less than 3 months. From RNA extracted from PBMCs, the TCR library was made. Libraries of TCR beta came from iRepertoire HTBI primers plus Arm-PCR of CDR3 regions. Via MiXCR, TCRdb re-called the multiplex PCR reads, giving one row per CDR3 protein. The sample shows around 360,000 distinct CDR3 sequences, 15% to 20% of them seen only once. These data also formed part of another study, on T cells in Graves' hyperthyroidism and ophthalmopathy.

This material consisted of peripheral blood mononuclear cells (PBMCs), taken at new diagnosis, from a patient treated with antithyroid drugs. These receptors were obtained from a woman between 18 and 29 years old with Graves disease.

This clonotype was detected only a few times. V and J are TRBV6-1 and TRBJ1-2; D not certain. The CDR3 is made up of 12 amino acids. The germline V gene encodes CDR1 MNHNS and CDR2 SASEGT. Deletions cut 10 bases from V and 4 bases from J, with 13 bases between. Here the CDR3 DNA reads TGTGCCACCTACAGCGGCGGCTATGGCTACACCTTC. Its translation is CATYSGGYGYTF.

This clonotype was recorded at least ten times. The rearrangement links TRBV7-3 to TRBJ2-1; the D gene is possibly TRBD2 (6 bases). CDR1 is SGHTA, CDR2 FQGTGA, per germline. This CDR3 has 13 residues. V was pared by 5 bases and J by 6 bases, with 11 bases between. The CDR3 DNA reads TGTGCCAGCAGCCAGGGACTTCCCAATGAGCAGTTCTTC. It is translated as CASSQGLPNEQFF.

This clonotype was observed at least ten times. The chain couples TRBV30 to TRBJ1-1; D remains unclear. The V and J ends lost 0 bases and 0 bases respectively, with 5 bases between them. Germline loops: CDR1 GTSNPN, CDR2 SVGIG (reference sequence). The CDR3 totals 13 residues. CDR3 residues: CAWSVFVNTEAFF. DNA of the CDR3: TGTGCCTGGAGTGTTTTTGTGAACACTGAAGCTTTCTTT.

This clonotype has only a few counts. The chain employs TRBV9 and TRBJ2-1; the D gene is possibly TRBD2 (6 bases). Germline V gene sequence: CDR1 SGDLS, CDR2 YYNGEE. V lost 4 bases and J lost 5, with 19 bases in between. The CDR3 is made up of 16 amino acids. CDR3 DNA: TGTGCCAGCAGCTCGGGACTCGCCAACGTTAACAATGAGCAGTTCTTC. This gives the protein CASSSGLANVNNEQFF.

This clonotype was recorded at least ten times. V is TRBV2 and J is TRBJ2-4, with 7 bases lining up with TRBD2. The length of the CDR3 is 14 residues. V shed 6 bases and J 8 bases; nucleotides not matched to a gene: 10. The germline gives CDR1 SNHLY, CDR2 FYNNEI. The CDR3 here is CASRAKPGRDIQYF. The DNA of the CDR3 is TGTGCCAGCAGAGCTAAGCCGGGGAGGGACATTCAGTACTTC.